What follows is one TCR beta chain and its context. Since a far larger clone is one base different, this is likely a read error. Other DNA sequences from this sample encode an identical CDR3 as well. This record belongs to a study of cytomegalovirus exposure and HLA in healthy donors. PCR amplification relied on 60 Vbeta primers (plus 13 Jbeta primers). The method was immunoSEQ multiplex PCR; TCRdb's version includes in-frame clones alone and lacks a portion of them. The profile shows about 61,000 clones, around 72% of them singletons. CDR1 is LGHNA and CDR2 is YSLEER in the germline V gene. The CDR3 contains 17 residues.

Sequencing was done on a sample of PBMCs. The chain links TRBV4-3 to TRBJ2-1; the D is unclear. The receptor comes from a man aged 45-65 years in good health and CMV-seropositive. CDR3 DNA sequence: TGCGCCTGCAGCCAAGATATGATCGTACTCATCTACAATGAGCAGTTCTTC. Residues: CACSQDMIVLIYNEQFF.